This T cell receptor beta chain derives from a study of blood T cell repertoires in COVID-19. Study details: Samples of COVID-19 (acute and convalescent) were obtained from the United States, Italy and Spain. Sources were T cells, B-cell-depleted T cells, or PBMCs; the material itself was cDNA or gDNA.

The CDR3 is 15 residues long. V was clipped by 4 bases and J by 13 bases; unmatched bases: 13. The germline gives CDR1 KGHSH, CDR2 LQKENI. As originally analysed: Reference gene primer amplification gave estimated nucleated cell counts. Sequenced by immunoSEQ multiplex PCR; TCRdb stores in-frame clones only, minus some. Clone size and V and J calls were adopted from that table, with D and trimming inferred from the DNA. The sample lists fewer than 300,000 clones, 85% to 90% occurring once. This sequence originates from a woman aged 45-65 years with COVID-19, enrolled during active disease. The source material was peripheral blood. V gene TRBV18 combines with J gene TRBJ1-4; 9 nucleotides line up with TRBD1. This chain's CDR3 is CASSRPPGQGIRLFF. CDR3 DNA sequence: TGTGCCAGCTCACGACCCCCGGGACAGGGTATCAGACTGTTTTTT.